This T cell receptor (beta chain) was obtained from a study of blood T cell repertoires in COVID-19. The overall study: Nucleic acid was either cDNA or gDNA, and it came from T cells, B-cell-depleted T cells, or PBMCs.

CDR1 is SGHRS and CDR2 is YFSETQ in the germline V gene. The CDR3 consists of 14 residues. Trimming stripped 4 bases from V and 5 bases from J, with 15 bases between. In the original analysis: Reference gene primer amplification gave estimated nucleated cell counts. Libraries were prepared by immunoSEQ multiplex PCR; TCRdb keeps only in-frame clonotypes and omits some of them. The V and J calls and clone size are taken from that table; D and trimming were inferred from the DNA. The data show a few hundred thousand clones, with more than 70% seen just once and about 6% held by the top ten. Material: peripheral blood. This TCR derives from a man aged 18 to 29 who had recovered from COVID-19. This chain connects TRBV5-1 to TRBJ1-1; D not resolved. CDR3 nucleotide sequence: TGCGCCAGCAGCGCGGAAATCATCGGGACTGAAGCTTTCTTT. This sequence encodes CASSAEIIGTEAFF.